What follows are 32 T cell receptor beta chains derived from one specimen sequenced in a study of blood T cell repertoires in COVID-19. Data came from immunoSEQ multiplex PCR; TCRdb stores just in-frame clones and leaves some out. The table shows over 200,000 clones, with around 87% occurring only once. Sequencing input: peripheral blood. These TCRs come from a woman aged 45-59 years with acute or convalescent COVID-19.

The J gene is TRBJ2-5, the V gene TRBV10-3; 11 positions match TRBD1. CDR1 and CDR2 (germline): ENHRY, SYGVKD. This CDR3 has 15 residues. The trim removed 9 bases at V and 3 bases at J, leaving 9 bases unmatched. The CDR3 DNA reads as TGTGCCATTGGCCCGGGACAGGGGGGTGAAGAGACCCAGTACTTC. The encoded protein is CAIGPGQGGEETQYF.

The chain couples TRBV19 to TRBJ1-6, with a possible D match to TRBD1 (6 bases). The CDR3 covers 15 residues. The germline V and J ends were trimmed by 9 bases and 5 bases, with 17 bases remaining between them. Germline V gene data show CDR1 as LNHDA and CDR2 as SQIVND (reference sequence). CDR3 sequence: CASQDSYGHNSPLHF. The CDR3 bases are TGTGCCAGCCAGGACAGTTATGGTCATAATTCACCCCTCCACTTT.

V is TRBV28 and J is TRBJ1-4; D gene unclear. Germline CDR1 MDHEN, CDR2 SYDVKM. The CDR3 has 11 amino acids. The V and J ends lost 5 bases and 9 bases respectively, with 7 bases between them. The CDR3 spells CASSEPKKLFF. The CDR3 coding sequence is TGTGCCAGCAGTGAGCCCAAAAAACTGTTTTTT.

This chain joins TRBV3-1 (or the pseudogene TRBV3-2) and TRBJ2-3; 8 bases are a match to TRBD2. CDR1 and CDR2 from the germline V gene are LGHDT and YNNKEL (reference sequence). The CDR3 spans 16 residues. The ends lost 0 bases at V and 6 bases at J; junction bases unmatched: 8. CDR3: CASSQDHTSGGDTQYF. The CDR3 DNA sequence: TGTGCCAGCAGCCAAGATCATACTAGCGGAGGGGATACGCAGTATTTT.

This sequence joins TRBV2 and TRBJ2-3, with TRBD2 matching over 12 bases. There are 19 residues in the CDR3. V lost 2 bases to trimming and J lost 1 base; unmatched junction nucleotides: 10. Germline V gene sequence: CDR1 SNHLY, CDR2 FYNNEI. For the CDR3, the DNA is TGTGCCAGCAGTGAAAAACTAGCGGGAGGCGGGTTAGGCACAGATACGCAGTATTTT. Translated, it gives CASSEKLAGGGLGTDTQYF.

The V call is TRBV18, the J call TRBJ2-7; TRBD1 matches 9 bases. This CDR3 comprises 13 residues. Trimming removed 3 bases from V and 6 bases from J; junction bases left unmatched: 3. Germline-derived CDR1 and CDR2 are KGHSH and LQKENI. CDR3 nucleotide sequence: TGTGCCAGCTCACCGGGACAGGGAGCCGAGCAGTACTTC. Translation gives CASSPGQGAEQYF.

The chain uses TRBV7-3 and TRBJ2-5; maybe TRBD1 (6 bases). CDR3 length: 14 amino acids. Germline CDR1 and CDR2: SGHTA and FQGTGA. The germline V and J ends were trimmed by 5 bases and 1 base, with 11 bases remaining between them. This CDR3 reads CASSPGTPQETQYF. The CDR3 nucleotides read TGTGCCAGCAGCCCCGGGACACCCCAAGAGACCCAGTACTTC. Full variable domain (remainder filled in from reference TRBV7-3 and TRBJ2-5): GAGVSQTPSNKVTEKGKYVELRCDPISGHTALYWYRQSLGQGPEFLIYFQGTGAADDSGLPNDRFFAVRPEGSVSTLKIQRTERGDSAVYLCASSPGTPQETQYFGPGTRLLVL.

V usage is TRBV6-5 and J usage is TRBJ1-2; 9 nucleotides line up with TRBD1. V was clipped by 4 bases and J by 4 bases; unmatched bases: 4. The CDR3 sequence is 14 residues long. Germline CDR1 MNHEY, CDR2 SVGAGI. The CDR3 coding sequence is TGTGCCAGCAGTTTTCAGGACAGGGGCTATGGCTACACCTTC. Residues: CASSFQDRGYGYTF.

This clone was seen more than once but under ten times. V gene TRBV18 combines with J gene TRBJ2-7; D gene uncertain. Trimming took off 6 bases at V and 0 bases at J, with 15 bases between the two ends. In germline, CDR1 is KGHSH, CDR2 LQKENI. The CDR3 extends over 15 amino acids. CDR3: CASSPMELSSYEQYF. The CDR3 DNA reads as TGTGCCAGCTCGCCAATGGAGTTAAGCTCCTACGAGCAGTACTTC.

J is TRBJ1-2 and V is TRBV12-3 or TRBV12-4, with unresolved D. Trimming took 7 bases from V and 0 from J, leaving 6 bases between them. The CDR3 has 12 amino acids. The CDR3 loop reads CASMRTNYGYTF. Written as DNA, the CDR3 is TGTGCCAGCATGCGAACTAACTATGGCTACACCTTC.

The V call is TRBV11-3, the J call TRBJ2-5; 15 bases align to TRBD2. Unmatched junction bases numbered 9, after V lost 5 bases and J lost 5 bases. Germline values: CDR1 SGHNT, CDR2 YENEEA. This CDR3 spans 17 amino acids. The CDR3 DNA is TGTGCCAGCAGCCCAGGACTAGCGGGAGGGACGGTGGAGACCCAGTACTTC. It specifies CASSPGLAGGTVETQYF.

In the case of this clone: The sample holds other DNA sequences that translate to the same CDR3. V gene TRBV28 combines with J gene TRBJ2-7; weak D call: TRBD1 (5 bases). Germline lookup yields CDR1 MDHEN and CDR2 SYDVKM. V was pared by 5 bases and J by 4 bases, with 9 bases between. This CDR3 has 12 residues. This CDR3 is CASSPPGYEQYF. CDR3 DNA: TGTGCCAGCAGTCCTCCAGGGTACGAGCAGTACTTC.

The gene calls are TRBV19 and TRBJ1-3; D might be TRBD1 (6 bases). In germline, CDR1 is LNHDA, CDR2 SQIVND (reference sequence). This CDR3 spans 17 amino acids. Trimming pared 4 bases from V and 0 bases from J, leaving 16 bases between. The CDR3 DNA reads TGTGCCAGTAGTAACGCCAGACAGGCTTTCTCTGGAAACACCATATATTTT. This codes for CASSNARQAFSGNTIYF.

This clone was seen only a few times. The chain has TRBV24-1 and TRBJ1-2; 9 nucleotides agree with TRBD1. The length of the CDR3 is 15 residues. Germline trimming cut 3 bases from V and 4 bases from J; bases unmatched to any gene: 5. Per the germline V gene, CDR1 is KGHDR and CDR2 is SFDVKD. Here the CDR3 DNA reads TGTGCCACCAGTGATAAGACAGGGGGACGCTATGGCTACACCTTC. It translates to CATSDKTGGRYGYTF.

V usage is TRBV9 and J usage is TRBJ2-3, with a possible D match to TRBD1 (6 bases). Germline V CDR1 and CDR2: SGDLS, YYNGEE. Trimming took 0 bases from V and 2 from J, leaving 10 bases between them. This CDR3 comprises 15 residues. CDR3 coding DNA: TGTGCCAGCAGCGTAGTGGGGGCCAACACAGATACGCAGTATTTT. Translation gives CASSVVGANTDTQYF. Using reference TRBV9 and TRBJ2-3 for the parts outside the CDR3, the full variable domain is DSGVTQTPKHLITATGQRVTLRCSPRSGDLSVYWYQQSLDQGLQFLIQYYNGEERAKGNILERFSAQQFPDLHSELNLSSLELGDSALYFCASSVVGANTDTQYFGPGTRLTVL.

CDR3 nucleotide sequence: TGTGCCAGCATTGGGCAGGCCCCTAGCAATCAGCCCCAGCATTTT. Translated: CASIGQAPSNQPQHF. V gene TRBV2 combines with J gene TRBJ1-5, with D uncertain. The V and J ends lost 7 bases and 0 bases respectively, with 13 bases between them. CDR1 SNHLY and CDR2 FYNNEI come from the germline V gene. The length of the CDR3 is 15 residues.

V gene TRBV27 combines with J gene TRBJ1-5, with a possible D match to TRBD1 (5 bases). The CDR3 is 15 amino acids. Germline CDR1 reads MNHEY; CDR2 reads SMNVEV (reference sequence). V was cut by 3 bases and J by 4 bases, with 13 bases left in between. The chain's CDR3 is CASSLIGGVNQPQHF. The CDR3 region has the DNA TGTGCCAGCAGTTTGATCGGGGGAGTGAATCAGCCCCAGCATTTT.

In its sample, this clone was seen once. The chain links TRBV9 to TRBJ2-3, with 7 positions matching TRBD1. Trimming removed 0 bases from V and 3 bases from J; junction bases left unmatched: 4. From germline, CDR1 is SGDLS and CDR2 YYNGEE. The CDR3 is 15 residues long. This chain's CDR3 is CASSVDRGLTDTQYF. The CDR3 DNA follows: TGTGCCAGCAGCGTAGATAGGGGGCTAACAGATACGCAGTATTTT.

The rearrangement uses TRBV27 and TRBJ2-1; TRBD1 is a possible D gene (5 bases). Germline V gene sequence: CDR1 MNHEY, CDR2 SMNVEV (reference sequence). V was pared by 8 bases and J by 0 bases, with 14 bases between. The length of the CDR3 is 15 residues. Written as DNA, the CDR3 is TGTGCCAGCTCGCCCGAAAGGGGCTCCTACAATGAGCAGTTCTTC. Protein: CASSPERGSYNEQFF.

This clone was counted a single time. The rearrangement links TRBV11-1 to TRBJ2-1, with 9 bases fitting TRBD1. From germline, CDR1 is SGHAT and CDR2 FQDESV (reference sequence). CDR3 length equals 15 residues. The J segment lost 7 bases and the V segment lost 7 bases, leaving 11 bases of the junction unmatched. This CDR3 is CASTARDRDLNEQFF. CDR3 bases: TGTGCCAGCACCGCCCGGGACAGGGACTTAAATGAGCAGTTCTTC. Full variable domain (rest looked up from reference TRBV11-1 and TRBJ2-1): EAEVAQSPRYKITEKSQAVAFWCDPISGHATLYWYRQILGQGPELLVQFQDESVVDDSQLPKDRFSAERLKGVDSTLKIQPAELGDSAMYLCASTARDRDLNEQFFGPGTRLTVL.

CDR3 protein: CSASGTGINQPQHF. The CDR3 DNA sequence: TGCAGTGCTAGTGGGACAGGGATCAATCAGCCCCAGCATTTT. This chain links TRBV20-1 with TRBJ1-5; 9 bases fit TRBD1. V trimming: 3 bases; J trimming: 3 bases; junction bases outside the gene matches: 3. The V gene's germline CDR1 is DFQATT and CDR2 SNEGSKA (reference sequence). CDR3 length: 14 residues.

This sequence joins TRBV28 and TRBJ1-3; TRBD1 matches 7 bases. Germline CDR1 MDHEN, CDR2 SYDVKM. The ends lost 7 bases at V and 1 base at J; junction bases unmatched: 4. The CDR3 is made up of 14 amino acids. The CDR3: CASMTGPSGNTIYF. As DNA, the CDR3 is TGTGCCAGCATGACAGGGCCTTCTGGAAACACCATATATTTT. The full variable domain, its missing parts supplied by reference TRBV28 and TRBJ1-3, is DVKVTQSSRYLVKRTGEKVFLECVQDMDHENMFWYRQDPGLGLRLIYFSYDVKMKEKGDIPEGYSVSREKKERFSLILESASTNQTSMYLCASMTGPSGNTIYFGEGSWLTVV.

The chain is built from TRBV10-3 and TRBJ2-7, with TRBD2 identical over 7 bases. With V trimmed by 1 base and J by 3 bases, 3 bases remained unmatched. The CDR3 runs 14 residues. Germline values: CDR1 ENHRY, CDR2 SYGVKD. CDR3: CAISELGGSYEQYF. CDR3 bases: TGTGCCATCAGTGAGTTAGGCGGGAGCTACGAGCAGTACTTC.

This clone was observed a few times. V and J are TRBV11-1 and TRBJ1-2; D gene ambiguous. V shed 5 bases and J shed 4 bases, with 11 bases lying between them. CDR1 is SGHAT, CDR2 FQDESV, per germline (reference sequence). This CDR3 is 13 amino acids long. The DNA for the CDR3 is TGTGCCAGCAGCGTGCCGGCGGGCTATGGCTACACCTTC. Its protein product is CASSVPAGYGYTF.

In this sample, this clone turned up once. The chain carries TRBV30 and TRBJ2-7, with D tentatively TRBD2 (5 bases). Trimming cost V 4 bases and J 3 bases, with 13 bases left between them. This CDR3 has 13 amino acids. The V gene's germline CDR1 is GTSNPN and CDR2 SVGIG (reference sequence). CDR3 loop: CAWIGKTLYEQYF. CDR3 DNA sequence: TGTGCCTGGATCGGGAAGACCCTCTACGAGCAGTACTTC. The whole variable domain, filled in from reference TRBV30 and TRBJ2-7, reads SQTIHQWPATLVQPVGSPLSLECTVEGTSNPNLYWYRQAAGRGLQLLFYSVGIGQISSEVPQNLSASRPQDRQFILSSKKLLLSDSGFYLCAWIGKTLYEQYFGPGTRLTVT.

The chain uses TRBV6-5 and TRBJ2-5, with D unclear. Germline-derived CDR1 and CDR2 are MNHEY and SVGAGI. V dropped 5 bases and J dropped 1 base, with 14 bases sitting between them. This CDR3 comprises 15 residues. The CDR3 DNA is TGTGCCAGCAGTCGGAGAACCTTCACCCAAGAGACCCAGTACTTC. It encodes CASSRRTFTQETQYF.

The rearrangement uses TRBV29-1 and TRBJ2-1; tentatively, D is TRBD2 (6 bases). The CDR3 length is 14 residues. Trimming left V 2 bases short and J 4 bases short, with 12 bases between. Per germline, CDR1 SQVTM and CDR2 ANQGSEA. CDR3 amino acids: CSVERESRYNEQFF. Here the CDR3 DNA reads TGCAGCGTTGAACGGGAGTCGAGATACAATGAGCAGTTCTTC.

As for this clone: Other DNA variants within this sample encode the same CDR3. The chain joins TRBV24-1 to TRBJ2-1, with D maybe TRBD1 (6 bases). The CDR3 contains 14 residues. Germline V gene lookup returns CDR1 KGHDR and CDR2 SFDVKD. Trimming removed 0 bases at V and 6 bases at J, with 8 bases between. CDR3 sequence reads: CATSDLRGSNEQFF. The CDR3 region has the DNA TGTGCCACCAGTGATTTGAGGGGGAGCAATGAGCAGTTCTTC.

This chain uses TRBV18 with TRBJ2-1, with D hard to call. The V gene lost 2 bases and the J gene lost 0 bases, with 14 bases spanning the gap. CDR3 size: 17 residues. CDR1 is KGHSH, CDR2 LQKENI, per germline. The CDR3 protein is CASSPGLPKSSYNEQFF. The DNA for the CDR3 is TGTGCCAGCTCACCAGGTCTGCCTAAAAGCTCCTACAATGAGCAGTTCTTC.

The V gene is TRBV10-2, the J gene TRBJ2-1, with D possibly matching TRBD2 (6 bases). The CDR3 loop spans 13 amino acids. Germline loops: CDR1 WSHSY, CDR2 SAAADI. The V and J ends lost 7 bases and 8 bases respectively, with 15 bases between them. CDR3 in amino acids: CASNSGVSDEQFF. DNA for the CDR3: TGCGCCAGCAATTCGGGAGTAAGCGATGAGCAGTTCTTC.

V usage is TRBV21-1 and J usage is TRBJ1-5; the DNA was not compared with TRBD1, the D call given in the table. TRBV21-1 constitutes a pseudogene. This CDR3 has 15 residues. The CDR3 spells CARNPPGQVYQPQHF. The CDR3, as DNA: TGTGCCAGGAACCCCCCGGGACAGGTATATCAGCCCCAGCATTTT.

The chain carries TRBV24-1 and TRBJ2-1; D is ambiguous. CDR3 length: 14 residues. The germline gives CDR1 KGHDR, CDR2 SFDVKD. V lost 3 bases and J lost 1, with 6 bases in between. CDR3 region: CATSDTGSYNEQFF. In nucleotides, the CDR3 is TGTGCCACCAGTGATACCGGTTCCTACAATGAGCAGTTCTTC.